This T cell receptor beta chain was captured in a study of blood T cell repertoires in COVID-19. Study summary: Acute and convalescent COVID-19 samples came from the United States, Italy and Spain. Sample material is recorded as cDNA or gDNA derived from T cells, B-cell-depleted T cells, or PBMCs.

Study processing details: Using reference gene primer amplification, nucleated cell counts were estimated. Method: immunoSEQ multiplex PCR; TCRdb's copy keeps in-frame clones and lacks some. The V and J calls and clone size were taken over from that table, and D and trimming were inferred from the DNA. The table includes 250,000 to 350,000 clones, about 85% detected once. Germline trimming cut 4 bases from V and 5 bases from J; bases unmatched to any gene: 6. Germline V gene sequence: CDR1 MDHEN, CDR2 SYDVKM. The CDR3 length is 16 residues. The V gene is TRBV28, the J gene TRBJ1-5; the match to TRBD1 covers 12 bases. This clonotype was obtained from a human donor with COVID-19, enrolled during active disease. The donor label of this sample is uncertain. The sequencing sample was made of peripheral blood. CDR3 coding DNA: TGTGCCAGCAGTTCCGGGACAGGGGGCGCACATCAGCCCCAGCATTTT. This sequence encodes CASSSGTGGAHQPQHF.